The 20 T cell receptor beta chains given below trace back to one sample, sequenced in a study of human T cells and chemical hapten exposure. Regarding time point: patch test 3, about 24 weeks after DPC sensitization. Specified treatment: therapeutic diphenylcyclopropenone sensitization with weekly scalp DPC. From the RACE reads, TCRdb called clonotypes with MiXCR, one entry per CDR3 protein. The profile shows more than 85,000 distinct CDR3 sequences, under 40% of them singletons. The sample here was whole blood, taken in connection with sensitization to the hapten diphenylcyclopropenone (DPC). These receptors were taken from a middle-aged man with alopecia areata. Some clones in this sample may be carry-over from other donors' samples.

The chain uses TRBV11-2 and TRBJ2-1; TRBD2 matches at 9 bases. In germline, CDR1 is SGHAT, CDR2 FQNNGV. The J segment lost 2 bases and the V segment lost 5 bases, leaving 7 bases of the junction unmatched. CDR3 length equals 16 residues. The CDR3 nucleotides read TGTGCCAGCAGCAATGGAGCGGGAGGCCCCTACAATGAGCAGTTCTTC. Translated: CASSNGAGGPYNEQFF.

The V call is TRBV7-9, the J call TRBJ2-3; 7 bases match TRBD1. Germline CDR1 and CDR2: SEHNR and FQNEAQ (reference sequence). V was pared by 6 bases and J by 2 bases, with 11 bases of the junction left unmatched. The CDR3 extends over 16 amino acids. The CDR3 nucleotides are TGTGCCAGCAGTCTTCTACAGGGGATTTACACAGATACGCAGTATTTT. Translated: CASSLLQGIYTDTQYF.

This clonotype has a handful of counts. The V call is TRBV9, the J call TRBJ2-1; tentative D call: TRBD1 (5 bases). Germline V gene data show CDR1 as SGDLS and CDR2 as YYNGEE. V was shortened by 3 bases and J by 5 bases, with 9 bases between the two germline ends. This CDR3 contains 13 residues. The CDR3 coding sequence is TGTGCCAGCAGCGCCCGACAGAACAATGAGCAGTTCTTC. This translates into CASSARQNNEQFF.

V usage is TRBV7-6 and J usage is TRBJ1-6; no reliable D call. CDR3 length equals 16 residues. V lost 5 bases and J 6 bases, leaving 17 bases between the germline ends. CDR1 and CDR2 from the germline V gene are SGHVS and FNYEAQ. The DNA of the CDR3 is TGTGCCAGCAGCCGCGCTAATAGGTTGGGTAATTCACCCCTCCACTTT. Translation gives CASSRANRLGNSPLHF.

CDR3 protein: CASSPGTGSIEQYF. CDR3 DNA sequence: TGTGCCAGCAGCCCCGGGACAGGGTCGATCGAGCAGTACTTC. The V call is TRBV7-2, the J call TRBJ2-7, with 9 nucleotides matching TRBD1. Losses at the gene ends were 5 bases for V and 6 bases for J; bases not matched to a gene: 8. This CDR3 is built from 14 residues. Germline loops: CDR1 SGHTA, CDR2 FQGNSA.

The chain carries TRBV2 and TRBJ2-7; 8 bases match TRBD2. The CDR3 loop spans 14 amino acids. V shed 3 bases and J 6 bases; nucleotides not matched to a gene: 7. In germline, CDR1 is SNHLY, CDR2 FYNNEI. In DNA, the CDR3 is TGTGCCAGCAGTGACGGGGGGGCGCTGGTCGAGCAGTACTTC. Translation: CASSDGGALVEQYF.

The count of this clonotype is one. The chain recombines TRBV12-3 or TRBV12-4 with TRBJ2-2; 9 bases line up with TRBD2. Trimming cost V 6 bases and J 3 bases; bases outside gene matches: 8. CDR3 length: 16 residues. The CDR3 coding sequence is TGTGCCAGCAGCCTAGTAGCGGGAGTTGACACCGGGGAGCTGTTTTTT. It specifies CASSLVAGVDTGELFF.

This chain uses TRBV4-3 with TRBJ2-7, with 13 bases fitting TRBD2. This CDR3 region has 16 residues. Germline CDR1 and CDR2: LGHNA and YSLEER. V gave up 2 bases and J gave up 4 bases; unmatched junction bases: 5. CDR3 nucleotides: TGCGCCAGCAGCCAATCTGGGACTAGCGGGAAGTACGAGCAGTACTTC. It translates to CASSQSGTSGKYEQYF.

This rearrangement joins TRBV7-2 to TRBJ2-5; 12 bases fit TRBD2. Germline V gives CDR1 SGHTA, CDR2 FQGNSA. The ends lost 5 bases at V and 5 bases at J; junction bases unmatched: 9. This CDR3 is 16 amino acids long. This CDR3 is CASSASLAGGGETQYF. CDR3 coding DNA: TGTGCCAGCAGCGCCTCACTAGCGGGAGGTGGGGAGACCCAGTACTTC.

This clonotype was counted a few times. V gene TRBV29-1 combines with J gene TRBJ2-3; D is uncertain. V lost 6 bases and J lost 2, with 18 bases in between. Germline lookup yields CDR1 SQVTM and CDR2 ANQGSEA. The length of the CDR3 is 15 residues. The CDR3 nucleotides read TGCAGCGTAGTCCCGCGAACCGCAATCACAGATACGCAGTATTTT. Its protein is CSVVPRTAITDTQYF.

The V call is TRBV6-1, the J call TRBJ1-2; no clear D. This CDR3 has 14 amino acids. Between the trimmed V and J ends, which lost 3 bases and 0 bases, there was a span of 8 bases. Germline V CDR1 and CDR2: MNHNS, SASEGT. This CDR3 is CASSERRSNYGYTF. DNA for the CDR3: TGTGCCAGCAGTGAGCGAAGATCTAACTATGGCTACACCTTC.

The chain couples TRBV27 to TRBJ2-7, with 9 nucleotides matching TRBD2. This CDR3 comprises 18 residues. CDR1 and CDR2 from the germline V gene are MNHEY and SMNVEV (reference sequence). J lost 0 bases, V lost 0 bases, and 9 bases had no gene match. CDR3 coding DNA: TGTGCCAGCAGTTTATCAGAGGGAAAGCGGGGGGCCTCCTACGAGCAGTACGTC. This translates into CASSLSEGKRGASYEQYV.

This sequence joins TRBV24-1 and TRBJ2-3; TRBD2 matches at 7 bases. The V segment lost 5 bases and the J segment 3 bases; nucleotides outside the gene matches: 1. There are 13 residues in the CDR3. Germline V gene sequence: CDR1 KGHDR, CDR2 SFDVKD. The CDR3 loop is CATSVSGTDTQYF. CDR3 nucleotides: TGTGCCACCAGTGTTAGCGGGACAGATACGCAGTATTTT.

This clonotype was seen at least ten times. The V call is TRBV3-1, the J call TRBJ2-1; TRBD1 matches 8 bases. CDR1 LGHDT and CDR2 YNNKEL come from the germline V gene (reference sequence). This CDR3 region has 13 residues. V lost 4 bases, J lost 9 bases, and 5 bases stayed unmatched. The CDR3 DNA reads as TGTGCCAGCAGCCGCGGACAGGGAAGTGAGCAGTTCTTC. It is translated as CASSRGQGSEQFF.

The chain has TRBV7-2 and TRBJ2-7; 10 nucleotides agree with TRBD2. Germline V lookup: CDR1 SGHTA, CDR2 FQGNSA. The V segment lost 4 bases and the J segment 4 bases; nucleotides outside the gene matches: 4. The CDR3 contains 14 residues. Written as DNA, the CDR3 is TGTGCCAGCAGCTACACTAGCGGGACTTACGAGCAGTACGTC. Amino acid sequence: CASSYTSGTYEQYV.

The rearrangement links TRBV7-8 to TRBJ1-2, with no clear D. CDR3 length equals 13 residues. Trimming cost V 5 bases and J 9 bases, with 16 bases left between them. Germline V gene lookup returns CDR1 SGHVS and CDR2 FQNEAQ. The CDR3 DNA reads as TGTGCCAGCAGCCCCAGGACGGGTTATAGCTACACCTTC. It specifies CASSPRTGYSYTF. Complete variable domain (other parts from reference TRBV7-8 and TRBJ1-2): GAGVSQSPRYKVAKRGQDVALRCDPISGHVSLFWYQQALGQGPEFLTYFQNEAQLDKSGLPSDRFFAERPEGSVSTLKIQRTQQEDSAVYLCASSPRTGYSYTFGSGTRLTVV.

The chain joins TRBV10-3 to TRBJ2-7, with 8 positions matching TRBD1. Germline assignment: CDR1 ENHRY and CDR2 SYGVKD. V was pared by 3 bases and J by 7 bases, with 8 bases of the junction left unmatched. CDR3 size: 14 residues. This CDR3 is CAISELTGASEQYF. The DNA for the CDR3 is TGTGCCATCAGTGAACTGACAGGGGCGTCGGAGCAGTACTTC.

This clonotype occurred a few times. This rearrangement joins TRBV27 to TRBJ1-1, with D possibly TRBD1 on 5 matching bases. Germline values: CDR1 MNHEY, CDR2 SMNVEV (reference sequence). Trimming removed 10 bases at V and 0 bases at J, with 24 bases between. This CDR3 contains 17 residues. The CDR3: CATIPKLGPTLNTEAFF. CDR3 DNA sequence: TGTGCCACCATCCCAAAACTGGGACCCACGCTGAACACTGAAGCTTTCTTT.

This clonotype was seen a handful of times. CDR3 sequence (DNA): TGCGCCAGCAGCCAAGTGGCCAGGGTGGCCGGGGAGCTGTTTTTT. It yields the protein CASSQVARVAGELFF. The J gene is TRBJ2-2, the V gene TRBV4-3, with a tentative D call TRBD1 (5 bases). The germline CDR1 and CDR2 sequences are LGHNA and YSLEER. Trimming left V 1 base short and J 6 bases short, with 12 bases between. The CDR3 sequence is 15 residues long.

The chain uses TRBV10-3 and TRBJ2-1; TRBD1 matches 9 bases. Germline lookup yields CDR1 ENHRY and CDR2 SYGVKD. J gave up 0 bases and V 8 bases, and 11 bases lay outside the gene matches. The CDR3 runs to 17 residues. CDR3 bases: TGTGCCATCCGGGACAGGGTCGGTGCAAGCTCCTACAATGAGCAGTTCTTC. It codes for CAIRDRVGASSYNEQFF.